The 2 T cell receptor beta chains below all came from one sample that was sequenced in a study of blood T cells in healthy people across ages. Then a second PCR, running about 6 to 12 cycles, was carried out with a sample-barcoded 5' primer and a J-beta primer mix. MiXCR was run by TCRdb on the 5' RACE reads, yielding one entry per CDR3 protein. In the table there are under 800,000 distinct CDR3 sequences, 20% to 25% of which are singletons. The specimen sequenced was blood. The receptors come from an older man in good health.

Only a few counts were recorded for this clonotype. The chain carries TRBV12-3 or TRBV12-4 and TRBJ2-4, with D perhaps matching TRBD1 or TRBD2 (5 bases each). This CDR3 is 15 amino acids long. Trimming cost V 3 bases and J 3 bases, with 12 bases left between them. The DNA of the CDR3 is TGTGCCAGCAGTTTGGCCAGGGAGCGCAAAAACATTCAGTACTTC. This gives the protein CASSLARERKNIQYF.

V is TRBV4-1 and J is TRBJ1-5; D unclear. The length of the CDR3 is 15 residues. Per germline, CDR1 MGHRA and CDR2 YSYEKL. The V and J ends lost 3 bases and 2 bases respectively, with 11 bases between them. In nucleotides, the CDR3 is TGCGCCAGCAGCCAGTTGGGCGGGGGCAATCAGCCCCAGCATTTT. Its translation: CASSQLGGGNQPQHF.